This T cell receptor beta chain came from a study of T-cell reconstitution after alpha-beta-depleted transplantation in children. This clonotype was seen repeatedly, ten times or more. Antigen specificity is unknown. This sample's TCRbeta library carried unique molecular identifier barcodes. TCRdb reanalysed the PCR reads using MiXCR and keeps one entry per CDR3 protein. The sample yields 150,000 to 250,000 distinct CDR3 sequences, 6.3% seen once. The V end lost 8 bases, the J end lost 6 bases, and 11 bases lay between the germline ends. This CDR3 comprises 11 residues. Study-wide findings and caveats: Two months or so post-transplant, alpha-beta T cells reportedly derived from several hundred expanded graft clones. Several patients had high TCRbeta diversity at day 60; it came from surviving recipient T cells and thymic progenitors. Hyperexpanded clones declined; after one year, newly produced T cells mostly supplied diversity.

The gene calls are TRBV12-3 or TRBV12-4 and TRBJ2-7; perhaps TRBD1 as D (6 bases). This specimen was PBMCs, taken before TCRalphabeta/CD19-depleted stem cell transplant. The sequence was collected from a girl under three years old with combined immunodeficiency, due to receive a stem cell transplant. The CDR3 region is CASQKGVEQYF. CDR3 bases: TGTGCCAGCCAGAAGGGGGTCGAGCAGTACTTC.